This T cell receptor (beta chain) was sequenced in a study of brain T cells in children with intractable seizures. The data were produced by immunoSEQ multiplex PCR, yet TCRdb's version contains in-frame clones alone and is incomplete. This sample has approximately 77,000 clones, with about 93% found just once. Patients received at least one anti-epileptic drug before surgery. The CDR3 is made up of 17 amino acids. The material was peripheral blood, obtained at surgery. The V gene is TRBV21-1, the J gene TRBJ1-3; TRBD1 is the table's D call, not checked against the DNA. TRBV21-1 is a recognized pseudogene. The receptor was derived from a boy younger than two with tuberous sclerosis and intractable seizures. CDR3 DNA: TGTGCCAGCAGCATGCCCCAGGGGGTTTTCTCTGGAAACACCATATATTTT. Translated, it gives CASSMPQGVFSGNTIYF.